The subject of this entry is one T cell receptor beta chain. Antigen specificity is unknown. This sample was included in a study of cytomegalovirus exposure and HLA in healthy donors. Primers included in the PCR were 60 Vbeta and 13 Jbeta primers. TCRdb's table, derived via immunoSEQ multiplex PCR, lists solely in-frame clones and lacks some. The table lists 150,000 to 200,000 clones, 60% to 80% of them singletons. Study-wide findings and caveats: A later analysis reportedly found fewer N-insertions in an Asian-associated ancestry cluster than the roughly 680-donor mean. There was a cluster of highly shared sequence variants that was likely a sequencing artifact. Confirmation in vitro established that three CMV-associated chains were specific for CMV antigens. Altogether, 164 TCR beta chains were recorded as cytomegalovirus-associated.

The receptor was derived from a female donor in good health and CMV-seronegative. The sequencing input was PBMCs.

The CDR3 DNA reads as TGTGCCAGCAGCCCATGGGGGGGTGGCACTGAAGCTTTCTTT. Its translation: CASSPWGGGTEAFF. The chain carries TRBV7-3 and TRBJ1-1, with D perhaps matching TRBD1 (5 bases). Germline V gives CDR1 SGHTA, CDR2 FQGTGA. This CDR3 is 14 amino acids long. The V end lost 5 bases, the J end lost 4 bases, and 14 bases lay between the germline ends.